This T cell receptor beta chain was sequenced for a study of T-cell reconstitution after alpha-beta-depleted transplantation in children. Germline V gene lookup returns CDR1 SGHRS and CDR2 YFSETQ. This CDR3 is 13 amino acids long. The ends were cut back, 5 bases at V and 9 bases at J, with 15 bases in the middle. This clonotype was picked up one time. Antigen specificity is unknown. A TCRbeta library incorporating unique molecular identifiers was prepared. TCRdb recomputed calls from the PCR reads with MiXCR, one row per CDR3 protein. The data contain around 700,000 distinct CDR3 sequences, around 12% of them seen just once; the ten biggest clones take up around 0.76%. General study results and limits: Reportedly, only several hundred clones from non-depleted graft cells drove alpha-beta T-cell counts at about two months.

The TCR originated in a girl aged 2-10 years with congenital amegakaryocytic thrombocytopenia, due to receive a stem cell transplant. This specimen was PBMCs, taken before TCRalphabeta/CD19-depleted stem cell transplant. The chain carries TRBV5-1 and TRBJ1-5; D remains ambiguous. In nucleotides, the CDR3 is TGCGCCAGCAGGCCGGGCGAAAGTGGGCCCCAGCATTTT. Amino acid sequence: CASRPGESGPQHF.